This entry features one T cell receptor (beta chain) sequence. This sample stems from a study of shared clonotypes between healthy human individuals. Assay used: immunoSEQ multiplex PCR; TCRdb lists only in-frame clones, some missing. The sample has fewer than 1 million clones, about 97% seen once. Positive CCR7 selection of CD45RO-negative cells yielded the naive CD8 cells, and terminally differentiated effector memory CD45RA+ cells were excluded. The ends were cut back, 3 bases at V and 0 bases at J, with 10 bases in the middle. The CDR3 totals 14 residues. Germline assignment: CDR1 SQVTM and CDR2 ANQGSEA.

The rearrangement uses TRBV29-1 and TRBJ2-3; D may be TRBD2 (6 bases). The specimen sequenced was naive CD8+ T cells sorted from blood. The sequence was collected from a man aged 30-40 years in good health. This chain's CDR3 is CSVDGGVSTDTQYF. CDR3 DNA sequence: TGCAGCGTTGACGGCGGGGTTAGCACAGATACGCAGTATTTT.